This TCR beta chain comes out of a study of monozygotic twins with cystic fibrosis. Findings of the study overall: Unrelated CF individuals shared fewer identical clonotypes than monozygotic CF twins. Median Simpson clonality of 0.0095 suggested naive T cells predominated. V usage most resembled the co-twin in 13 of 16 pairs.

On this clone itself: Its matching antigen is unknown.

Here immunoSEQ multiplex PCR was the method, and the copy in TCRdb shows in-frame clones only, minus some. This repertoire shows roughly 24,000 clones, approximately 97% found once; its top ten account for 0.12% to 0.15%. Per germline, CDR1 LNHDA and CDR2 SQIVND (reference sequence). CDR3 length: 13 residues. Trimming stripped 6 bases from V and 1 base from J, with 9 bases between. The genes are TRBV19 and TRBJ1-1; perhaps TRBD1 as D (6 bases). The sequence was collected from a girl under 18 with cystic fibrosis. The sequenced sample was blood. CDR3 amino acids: CASSRTANTEAFF. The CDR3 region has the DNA TGTGCCAGTAGCAGGACAGCGAACACTGAAGCTTTCTTT.